This paragraph covers one TCR beta chain sequence. At one end, the junction sequence differs from germline, possibly due to a read error. Germline V lookup: CDR1 SGDLS, CDR2 YYNGEE. CDR3 length: 14 amino acids. TCR beta VDJ and CDR3 profiling used genomic DNA as template. MiXCR, applied by TCRdb to the reads, yields one record per CDR3 protein. The sample lists a few hundred thousand distinct CDR3 sequences; approximately 79% were seen once. Patients who underwent sequencing had shown CD8+CD57+ cell expansion by flow cytometry. Patients uniformly had severe acquired aplastic anemia. This record comes from a study of CD8+CD57+ T cells in acquired aplastic anemia.

The chain employs TRBV9 and TRBJ1-6; 7 nucleotides align to TRBD1. Sequenced material: sorted CD4+, CD8+, or CD8+CD57+ T cells (not recorded which) from PBMCs. The clonotype comes from a human donor with aplastic anemia. The CDR3: CASSSYRGNSPLHF. The CDR3, as DNA: TGTGCCAGCAGCTCGTACAGGGGAAATTCCCCCCTCCACTTT.